Below, 7 T cell receptor beta chains from the same sample are listed, as sequenced in a study of Ad26.COV2.S vaccination and SARS-CoV-2 variants. TCRdb's copy holds only in-frame clones and misses some; the assay was immunoSEQ multiplex PCR. The data show about 680,000 clones, 80% to 90% seen once. Stated treatment: roughly 18 received Ad26.COV2.S at low or high dose, single or two shots; several received placebo; per-sample allocation not given. Each sample was drawn 63 days after the first injection (of vaccine or placebo). The specimen comprised peripheral blood, sampled in a trial of Ad26.COV2.S vaccine versus placebo. These receptor sequences come from a person aged 18-65 years who received the Ad26.COV2.S COVID-19 vaccine or a placebo.

The chain uses TRBV7-2 and TRBJ2-3, with 10 bases aligning to TRBD1. Germline V gives CDR1 SGHTA, CDR2 FQGNSA. V gave up 5 bases and J gave up 6 bases; unmatched junction bases: 2. The CDR3 is made up of 13 amino acids. The CDR3 sequence: CASSEDRGDTQYF. The DNA of the CDR3 is TGTGCCAGCAGCGAGGACAGGGGGGATACGCAGTATTTT.

The chain joins TRBV18 to TRBJ2-5; D is uncertain. The CDR3 loop spans 14 amino acids. Germline V gene lookup returns CDR1 KGHSH and CDR2 LQKENI. V was trimmed by 2 bases and J by 4 bases, leaving 11 bases between them. The CDR3 sequence: CASSPSVGGETQYF. CDR3 coding DNA: TGTGCCAGCTCACCATCAGTGGGCGGAGAGACCCAGTACTTC. Full variable domain (outside the CDR3, taken from reference TRBV18 and TRBJ2-5): NAGVMQNPRHLVRRRGQEARLRCSPMKGHSHVYWYRQLPEEGLKFMVYLQKENIIDESGMPKERFSAEFPKEGPSILRIQQVVRGDSAAYFCASSPSVGGETQYFGPGTRLLVL.

The J gene is TRBJ1-3, the V gene TRBV5-6; no definite D call. Germline loops: CDR1 SGHDT, CDR2 YYEEEE. The ends were cut back, 5 bases at V and 1 base at J, with 10 bases in the middle. The CDR3 contains 14 residues. In nucleotides, the CDR3 is TGTGCCAGCAGGCCGCGGATTTCTGGAAACACCATATATTTT. Protein sequence: CASRPRISGNTIYF.

The V call is TRBV7-2, the J call TRBJ1-1; no definite D call. In germline, CDR1 is SGHTA, CDR2 FQGNSA. The CDR3 is made up of 14 amino acids. The V end lost 1 base, the J end lost 0 bases, and 6 bases lay between the germline ends. The CDR3 sequence: CASSLVGVNTEAFF. The CDR3 DNA follows: TGTGCCAGCAGCTTAGTCGGGGTGAACACTGAAGCTTTCTTT. The whole variable domain, filled in from reference TRBV7-2 and TRBJ1-1, reads GAGVSQSPSNKVTEKGKDVELRCDPISGHTALYWYRQSLGQGLEFLIYFQGNSAPDKSGLPSDRFSAERTGGSVSTLTIQRTQQEDSAVYLCASSLVGVNTEAFFGQGTRLTVV.

The chain has TRBV18 and TRBJ2-2, with 8 nucleotides matching TRBD1. V shed 5 bases and J 4 bases; nucleotides not matched to a gene: 6. The CDR3 is 15 residues long. Germline loops: CDR1 KGHSH, CDR2 LQKENI. The CDR3 spells CASSEGRGLTGELFF. DNA of the CDR3: TGTGCCAGCTCAGAGGGCAGGGGGCTCACCGGGGAGCTGTTTTTT. The full variable domain, completed using reference TRBV18 and TRBJ2-2, is NAGVMQNPRHLVRRRGQEARLRCSPMKGHSHVYWYRQLPEEGLKFMVYLQKENIIDESGMPKERFSAEFPKEGPSILRIQQVVRGDSAAYFCASSEGRGLTGELFFGEGSRLTVL.

V usage is TRBV7-2 and J usage is TRBJ2-7; TRBD1 matches 7 bases. The germline CDR1 and CDR2 sequences are SGHTA and FQGNSA. The ends lost 3 bases at V and 0 bases at J; junction bases unmatched: 2. The CDR3 loop spans 14 amino acids. As DNA, the CDR3 is TGTGCCAGCAGCTTGGGACAGTACTCCTACGAGCAGTACTTC. It yields the protein CASSLGQYSYEQYF.

The chain uses TRBV30 and TRBJ2-2; 8 nucleotides agree with TRBD1. CDR1 and CDR2 (germline): GTSNPN, SVGIG (reference sequence). The CDR3 loop spans 15 amino acids. The V segment lost 0 bases and the J segment 7 bases; nucleotides outside the gene matches: 7. In DNA form, the CDR3 reads TGTGCCTGGAGTGTTTCAACAGGGGGGTTCGGGGAGCTGTTTTTT. Translating it yields CAWSVSTGGFGELFF.